The next 8 T cell receptor beta chains were all read from a single sample in a study of preoperative IRX-2 immunotherapy in early breast cancer. The treatment is: preoperative locoregional IRX-2 cytokine immunotherapy. Assay used: immunoSEQ multiplex PCR; TCRdb lists only in-frame clones, some missing. The profile shows 30,000 to 45,000 clones, roughly four fifths of them singletons. The sequenced sample was lymph node tissue, obtained after IRX-2 immunotherapy. These receptor sequences come from a human donor with breast cancer.

The chain recombines TRBV6-4 with TRBJ1-2; D not resolved. Germline V gives CDR1 MRHNA, CDR2 SNTAGT. V was cut by 7 bases and J by 4 bases, with 13 bases left in between. This CDR3 is 13 amino acids long. The chain's CDR3 is CASNAAPFYGYTF. The CDR3 coding sequence is TGTGCCAGCAACGCCGCCCCCTTCTATGGCTACACCTTC.

The chain joins TRBV22-1 to TRBJ1-1; the DNA was not compared with TRBD1, the D call given in the table. TRBV22-1 is recorded as a pseudogene. The CDR3 consists of 14 residues. The CDR3 nucleotides read TGTGCCAGCAGTTTACGGCAGGGATACACTGAAGCTTTCTTT. Translated: CASSLRQGYTEAFF.

The rearrangement links TRBV7-7 to TRBJ2-6; D is undetermined. The CDR3 runs 15 residues. V lost 4 bases, J lost 2 bases, and 9 bases lay in between. The germline V gene encodes CDR1 SSHAT and CDR2 FNYEAQ (reference sequence). The CDR3, as DNA: TGTGCCAGCAGCTCCGCCGCCCCTGGGGCCAACGTCCTGACTTTC. Its translation is CASSSAAPGANVLTF. Based on the CDR3 plus reference TRBV7-7 and TRBJ2-6, the full variable domain is GAGVSQSPRYKVTKRGQDVTLRCDPISSHATLYWYQQALGQGPEFLTYFNYEAQPDKSGLPSDRFSAERPEGSISTLTIQRTEQRDSAMYRCASSSAAPGANVLTFGAGSRLTVL.

The chain links TRBV28 to TRBJ1-5, with a weak D call TRBD1 (5 bases). Germline V lookup: CDR1 MDHEN, CDR2 SYDVKM. This CDR3 comprises 15 residues. Trimming removed 3 bases at V and 5 bases at J, with 14 bases between. The CDR3 loop reads CASSLWGEKYQPQHF. CDR3 sequence (DNA): TGTGCCAGCAGTTTGTGGGGCGAAAAGTATCAGCCCCAGCATTTT.

This clone was detected once. The chain employs TRBV11-3 and TRBJ1-6; D possibly corresponds to TRBD1 (6 bases). Germline lookup yields CDR1 SGHNT and CDR2 YENEEA. The V and J ends lost 2 bases and 2 bases respectively, with 7 bases between them. CDR3 size: 15 residues. For the CDR3, the DNA is TGTGCCAGCAGCTTAAGGGGGGCCTATAATTCACCCCTCCACTTT. It translates to CASSLRGAYNSPLHF.

The chain is built from TRBV11-3 and TRBJ1-1; D unclear. The germline CDR1 and CDR2 sequences are SGHNT and YENEEA. The V gene lost 1 base and the J gene lost 2 bases, with 8 bases spanning the gap. This CDR3 has 14 amino acids. Here the CDR3 reads CASSLVGFNTEAFF. The CDR3 nucleotides are TGTGCCAGCAGCTTAGTGGGCTTCAACACTGAAGCTTTCTTT.

V is TRBV28 and J is TRBJ2-3; 10 bases match TRBD2. CDR3 length: 14 residues. The germline CDR1 and CDR2 sequences are MDHEN and SYDVKM. With V trimmed by 6 bases and J by 2 bases, 2 bases remained unmatched. CDR3 sequence (DNA): TGTGCCAGCAGGCTAGCGGGGGTCACAGATACGCAGTATTTT. It yields the protein CASRLAGVTDTQYF.

V usage is TRBV5-1 and J usage is TRBJ1-1; possibly TRBD1 for D (5 bases). The CDR3 sequence is 14 residues long. The germline CDR1 and CDR2 sequences are SGHRS and YFSETQ. Trimming shortened V by 4 bases and J by 5 bases, and 15 bases separated the two germline ends. This CDR3 reads CASSHGAVGTEAFF. The CDR3 DNA reads TGCGCCAGCAGCCACGGGGCAGTAGGGACTGAAGCTTTCTTT.